The rows below give T cell receptor beta chains drawn from one sample of a study of multiple sclerosis patients with progressive multifocal leukoencephalopathy. Clones were read by immunoSEQ multiplex PCR, and TCRdb kept only the in-frame ones, dropping some. Among 25,000 to 35,000 clones listed, 70% to 90% were seen once. What was sequenced was PBMCs. The receptors were sampled from a human donor with multiple sclerosis. Both conserved end residues are part of each CDR3. A D gene is named only where the DNA matches it firmly. The listing skips clone size in some rows; elsewhere it reads once, few, many or a size class.

size	V	J	D	DNA	CDR3
NA	TRBV5-1	TRBJ2-3	NA	TGCGCCAGCTATCTGACGCCAGATACGCAGTATTTT	CASYLTPDTQYF
NA	TRBV11-2	TRBJ2-7	TRBD1	TGTGCCAGCAGCTTGGACAGGGATTCGGTATGCGAGCAGTACTTC	CASSLDRDSVCEQYF
NA	TRBV27	TRBJ2-1	NA	TGTGCCAGCAGTCAACTCGGGGGCAATGAGCAGTTCTTC	CASSQLGGNEQFF
NA	TRBV7-3	TRBJ1-2	TRBD1	TGTGCCAGCAGCTTAAATCAGGGGGCGAACTATGGCTACACCTTC	CASSLNQGANYGYTF
NA	TRBV5-1	TRBJ2-3	NA	TGCGCCAGCAGCATCGGTGGGGGGGCCCGCACAGATACGCAGTATTTT	CASSIGGGARTDTQYF
NA	TRBV6-5	TRBJ2-7	NA	TGTGCCAGCAGTGTTTGGGACCCAGGTTCCTACGAGCAGTACTTC	CASSVWDPGSYEQYF
NA	TRBV7-8	TRBJ1-4	NA	TGTGCCAGCACCCCTCTGGATCCGTCAACAACTAATGAAAAACTGTTTTTT	CASTPLDPSTTNEKLFF
NA	TRBV5-1	TRBJ2-7	NA	TGCGCCAGCAGCTTGGATCCGGGGAGCTCCTACGAGCAGTACTTC	CASSLDPGSSYEQYF
NA	TRBV9	TRBJ2-1	TRBD2	TGTGCCAGCAGCGGAGATATAGCGGGGCCGCTTAATGAGCAGTTCTTC	CASSGDIAGPLNEQFF
NA	TRBV4-2	TRBJ2-2	TRBD2	TGTGCCAGCAGCCTACCGAGCGGGGGACCTGCGAACACCGGGGAGCTGTTTTTT	CASSLPSGGPANTGELFF
NA	TRBV5-1	TRBJ2-3	TRBD2	TGCGCCAGCAGCTTGGTGGCGGGGGGGCGAGATACGCAGTATTTT	CASSLVAGGRDTQYF
NA	TRBV2	TRBJ1-3	NA	TGTGCCAGCACCTCGAGTGAGCGGAGCTCTGGAAACACCATATATTTT	CASTSSERSSGNTIYF
once	TRBV5-6	TRBJ1-1	NA	TGTGCCAGCAGCCAGACAGGTTCAGAGAACACTGAAGCTTTCTTT	CASSQTGSENTEAFF
NA	TRBV9	TRBJ1-6	NA	TGTGCCAGCAGCGTAGATGTCGGGGGGAGGGATTCACCCCTCCACTTT	CASSVDVGGRDSPLHF
NA	TRBV5-8	TRBJ2-6	NA	TGTGCCAGCCTCTGGGTTCATCCACACAAAGGTCGGGCCAACGTCCTGACTTTC	CASLWVHPHKGRANVLTF
NA	TRBV6-5	TRBJ2-7	NA	TGTGCCAGCAAGCAAACGGAATCTGTCCACGAGCAGTACTTC	CASKQTESVHEQYF
NA	TRBV27	TRBJ1-2	NA	TGTGCCAGCAGTTCCTGGCCGAGTCTTGGCTACACCTTC	CASSSWPSLGYTF
NA	TRBV30	TRBJ1-3	NA	TGTGCCTGGAGTGGGAGCAATTCCCTGAACACCATATATTTT	CAWSGSNSLNTIYF
NA	TRBV6-1	TRBJ1-6	NA	TGTGCCAGCAGTGCCAGCTATAATTCACCCCTCCACTTT	CASSASYNSPLHF
once	TRBV9	TRBJ1-2	NA	TGTGCCAGCAGCGCGTCAAGACTTTATGGCTACACCTTC	CASSASRLYGYTF
NA	TRBV7-2	TRBJ2-3	NA	TGTGCCAGCAGCTTAGCGGCGGGGACCCGCACAGATACGCAGTATTTT	CASSLAAGTRTDTQYF
NA	TRBV25-1	TRBJ2-7	NA	TGTGCCAGCAGTGTAGAAAAGGCAGAATCACTAACCGCCTACGAGCAGTACTTC	CASSVEKAESLTAYEQYF
few	TRBV9	TRBJ2-2	TRBD1	TGTGCCAGCAGCCCAGGGACAGGATTAGGGGAGCTGTTTTTT	CASSPGTGLGELFF
NA	TRBV14	TRBJ1-5	TRBD1	TGTGCCAGCAGCCAATACCAGGGGGTGTTGGATGGCAATCAGCCCCAGCATTTT	CASSQYQGVLDGNQPQHF
NA	TRBV6-5	TRBJ1-6	TRBD1	TGTGCCAGCAGTTACACGACAGGGGGCAAGAATTCACCCCTCCACTTT	CASSYTTGGKNSPLHF
NA	TRBV28	TRBJ2-3	NA	TGTGCCAGCAGTATGACTTCCCGCCACACAGATACGCAGTATTTT	CASSMTSRHTDTQYF
NA	TRBV4-3	TRBJ2-7	TRBD2	TGCGCCAGCAGCCAAGATCTTACTCGGGGGGGGTCCTACGAGCAGTACTTC	CASSQDLTRGGSYEQYF
NA	TRBV7-2	TRBJ1-2	NA	TGTGCCAGCAGCTTTCCTTCCATTGACCACAACTATGGCTGCACCTTC	CASSFPSIDHNYGCTF
once	TRBV7-9	TRBJ2-7	NA	TGTGCCAGCAGCCACTTAGTGGGAGCAGACGAGCAGTACTTC	CASSHLVGADEQYF
NA	TRBV29-1	TRBJ2-2	NA	TGCAGCGTTGAAGATCAGGTCACCGGGGAGCTGTTTTTT	CSVEDQVTGELFF
NA	TRBV27	TRBJ1-6	TRBD1	TGTGCCAGCCAAACAGGGGAGAATTCACCCCTCCACTTT	CASQTGENSPLHF
NA	TRBV7-9	TRBJ2-2	NA	TGTGCCAGCAGCTACACCGGGGAGCTGTTTTTT	CASSYTGELFF
NA	TRBV6-5	TRBJ2-6	NA	TGTGCCAGCAGTTACCTGACTAGCTCTGGGGCCAACGTCCTGACTTTC	CASSYLTSSGANVLTF
NA	TRBV6-1	TRBJ2-7	NA	TGTGCCAGCAGTCCTCAGGTCTACGAGCAGTACTTC	CASSPQVYEQYF
NA	TRBV6-6	TRBJ1-5	NA	TGTGCCAGCAGCGGGACGACCAACAATCAGCCCCAGCATTTT	CASSGTTNNQPQHF
few	TRBV7-9	TRBJ1-4	NA	TGTGCCAGCAGCCCATGGGGGATGAGTGAAAAACTGTTTTTT	CASSPWGMSEKLFF
NA	TRBV5-4	TRBJ2-5	NA	TGTGCCAGCAGCCCTCCCGGGGCTGGAGAGACCCAGTACTTC	CASSPPGAGETQYF
NA	TRBV5-1	TRBJ2-3	NA	TGCGCCAGCAGCTCCGGGACATTCGTTATTAGCACAGATACGCAGTATTTT	CASSSGTFVISTDTQYF
NA	TRBV7-2	TRBJ2-4	NA	TGTGCCAGCAGCTCGTTTGGCGGGAACATTCAGTACTTC	CASSSFGGNIQYF
NA	TRBV2	TRBJ1-2	TRBD1	TGTGCCAGCAGTCCCCGGACAGGGGAGAACTATGGCTACACCTTC	CASSPRTGENYGYTF
once	TRBV7-9	TRBJ2-1	NA	TGTGCCAGCAGTGGCGGCTACAATGAGCAGTTCTTC	CASSGGYNEQFF
NA	TRBV11-2	TRBJ1-2	TRBD1	TGTGCCAGCAGCCTAGGGACAGGGGGCGCAGCAACTAACTATGGCTACACCTTC	CASSLGTGGAATNYGYTF
NA	TRBV11-2	TRBJ2-1	NA	TGTGCCAGCAGCCTAGGGGCTTCGTACGCGGCCTACAATGAGCAGTTCTTC	CASSLGASYAAYNEQFF
NA	TRBV28	TRBJ2-7	NA	TGTGCCAGCCTGCGGCAGGGGCTCTACGAGCAGTACTTC	CASLRQGLYEQYF
NA	TRBV6-5	TRBJ2-1	TRBD1	TGTGCCAGCAGTTACTTGACAGGGAATGAGCAGTTCTTC	CASSYLTGNEQFF
NA	TRBV28	TRBJ2-7	TRBD1	TGTGCCAGCAGTTGGACAGGGGGCCTCGTGGAAGAGCAGTACTTC	CASSWTGGLVEEQYF
few	TRBV27	TRBJ2-1	NA	TGTGCCAGCAGGCTCGGCAGCTCCTACAATGAGCAGTTCTTC	CASRLGSSYNEQFF
NA	TRBV6-5	TRBJ2-5	NA	TGTGCCAGCAGTTACCAGGGTCAAGAGACCCAGTACTTC	CASSYQGQETQYF
NA	TRBV27	TRBJ1-4	NA	TGTGCCAGCAGTTCAGGATGGGGGGGAGATGAAAAACTGTTTTTT	CASSSGWGGDEKLFF
NA	TRBV4-2	TRBJ1-2	NA	TGTGCCAGCAGCCAAGCGACGGAAGCTAACTATGGCTACACCTTC	CASSQATEANYGYTF
NA	TRBV6-5	TRBJ2-4	NA	TGTGCCAGCAGTTACTCGAACAGTATAGCCAAAAACATTCAGTACTTC	CASSYSNSIAKNIQYF
NA	TRBV5-1	TRBJ1-4	NA	TGCGCCAGCAGCCCTAAAGGTGGGCCTGAGAGCGAAAAACTGTTTTTT	CASSPKGGPESEKLFF
NA	TRBV7-8	TRBJ2-1	TRBD2	TGTGCCAGCAGCTTGGGGGCGCGGGGGGGCCCCAATGAGCAGTTCTTC	CASSLGARGGPNEQFF
NA	TRBV19	TRBJ1-5	TRBD1	TGTGCCAGTACCCCGGTGGGGACAGGGGGCAATCAGCCCCAGCATTTT	CASTPVGTGGNQPQHF
NA	TRBV18	TRBJ1-6	NA	TGTGCCAGCCACAGACAGGAGGATTCACCCCTCCACTTT	CASHRQEDSPLHF
NA	TRBV27	TRBJ2-1	TRBD2	TGTGCCAGCACCCCTCGGGCGGGGGACTACAATGAGCAGTTCTTC	CASTPRAGDYNEQFF
NA	TRBV2	TRBJ2-7	TRBD1	TGTGCCAGCAGTGAATATCGGGACAGGGTCGGCGAGCAGTACTTC	CASSEYRDRVGEQYF
NA	TRBV5-6	TRBJ1-4	NA	TGTGCCAGCAGCTTGGTCGGGCAGAGCCCTGAAAAACTGTTTTTT	CASSLVGQSPEKLFF
NA	TRBV28	TRBJ2-5	NA	TGTGCCAGCAGCTGGGGCGGAGGGGCCCGGCAAGAGACCCAGTACTTC	CASSWGGGARQETQYF